This T cell receptor beta chain was observed in a study of blood T cell repertoires in COVID-19 (dated by TCRdb to the early 2020s). Turning to the overall study: Collaborator samples came from the United States, Italy and Spain and covered acute and convalescent phases of COVID-19. A de-identified subject ID, COVID-19 status, age in years and sex were almost always included in the sample metadata. The prospective study material was composed of cDNA or gDNA derived from T cells, B-cell-depleted T cells, or PBMCs. Samples were obtained from the ongoing ImmuneRACE study (first 160 participants) and from approximately 1,200 subjects provided by 6 global collaborators. The repertoires were released in a freely available public database meant as a resource for research on the immune response to SARS-CoV-2. Where HLA class I and class II types were available, the types were taken from metadata supplied by the sample provider, not from assay-based typing. Subjects who had been exposed to COVID-19, were actively infected with it, or had recovered from it provided the deeply sampled blood TCRbeta repertoires that made up the dataset.

General conclusions and limits of the study: The amount of clinical and demographic metadata varied by source and participant and was provided uncurated.

V loses 6 bases of germline sequence and J loses 2 bases, and the interval between the two ends is 14 bases. CDR1 and CDR2 (SEHNR, FQNEAQ) derive from the germline V gene (reference sequence). The CDR3 numbers 15 residues from cysteine through phenylalanine. The only DNA kept is the CDR3, 45 bases in frame from the first base. The immunoSEQ Assay, a bias-controlled multiplex PCR, was used to amplify TCRbeta CDR3 regions from genomic DNA. The original pipeline was this. Within the assay, amplification of reference gene primers was used to estimate how many nucleated cells each sample contained. To quantify the absolute abundance of each unique TCRbeta CDR3 rearrangement, sequence reads were collapsed and filtered. For each sample, productive Simpson clonality was calculated as the square root of Simpson's diversity index over productive rearrangements. TCRdb re-hosts the immuneACCESS table, in-frame sequences only. Its copies lack some clones; in the studies checked, an unresolved V gene accounts for under half of them, and the cause for the rest is not known. V, J and clone size reflect that table, while D and trimming were determined from the DNA. The sample profile shows about 400,000 clones; 88% of them were found once. The ten largest account for around 2.1% of the sample.

Enrolling through a virtual design, the prospective study's participants ranged in age from roughly 18 to 89 years and lived across 20 to 25 United States geographic areas. To assign participants to cohorts, the prospective study relied on clinical history that participants themselves reported in a screening survey and a study questionnaire. Mobile phlebotomists in the prospective study collected whole blood, serum and a nasopharyngeal or oropharyngeal swab from every participant. Additional blood draws and questionnaires over a 2-month period could optionally be provided by prospective study participants. Blood samples from the prospective study were shipped frozen or at room temperature prior to DNA extraction. Details on this clone: Which antigen it targets is not known. Per-base qualities were not stored, and no clone one base away is much larger.

The rearrangement combines TRBV7-9 with TRBJ2-1, and the D gene may be TRBD2, 7 bases matching. The receptor comes from a woman aged 40 to 50 with acute COVID-19. The sample taken for sequencing was PBMCs or T cells enriched from blood (not recorded which). CDR3 loop: CASRTLGGPYNEQFF. The sequence in DNA is TGTGCCAGCAGGACTCTCGGGGGGCCCTACAATGAGCAGTTCTTC.